The T cell receptor (beta chain) under discussion was sequenced for a study of shared clonotypes between healthy human individuals. The wider study: Serving as donors were a couple of women and three men, whose ages spanned 18 to 49.

About this clone: Its antigen is unknown.

From germline, CDR1 is SGHAT and CDR2 FQDESV (reference sequence). The length of the CDR3 is 14 residues. Germline trimming cut 6 bases from V and 3 bases from J; bases unmatched to any gene: 4. Assay: immunoSEQ multiplex PCR; the TCRdb copy retains only in-frame clones and omits some. The profile shows about 2.4 million clones, 93% of them singletons. Findings and caveats of the study: Sorted-subset sequencing, rarefaction showed, was incomplete despite large depth. On the whole, naive subsets had larger estimated richness than memory subsets had.

Only Caucasian adults living in Nashville, Tennessee made up the donor group. The receptor was isolated from a man between 18 and 35 years old in good health. Some clones in this sample may be carry-over from other donors' samples. The chain recombines TRBV11-1 with TRBJ2-7; 11 bases agree with TRBD1. The material sequenced was naive CD4+ T cells from PBMCs. Subset indicated: CD45RA+ positively selected. Here the CDR3 DNA reads TGTGCCAGCAGTCCCGGGACAGGGGGCTACGAGCAGTACTTC. This encodes CASSPGTGGYEQYF.